These T cell receptor beta chains were read from a single sample in a study of neurological immune-mediated disorders. TCRdb re-called the 5' RACE reads with MiXCR, one entry per CDR3 protein. This table has tens of thousands of distinct CDR3 sequences, around 3.3% appearing once. Sequenced sample: PBMCs. All receptors derive from a man in his forties or fifties with multiple sclerosis. The CDR3 runs from the conserved cysteine through the conserved F or W. The D gene is left open where the match is weak. For some rows the clone size is stated as once, few or many, or as a class when expanded; others skip it.

CDR3 protein	CDR3 DNA	V gene	J gene	D gene	clone size
CASSYIAGGPTTDTQYF	TGTGCCAGCAGCTATATAGCGGGGGGCCCAACCACAGATACGCAGTATTTT	TRBV7-6	TRBJ2-3	TRBD2	many
CAIRSGEYEQYF	TGTGCCATCAGATCAGGGGAATACGAGCAGTACTTC	TRBV10-3	TRBJ2-7	-	many
CASSQDVRQTLGQETQYF	TGTGCCAGCAGCCAAGATGTACGGCAGACCCTAGGCCAAGAGACCCAGTACTTC	TRBV14	TRBJ2-5	-	-
CASTPRSNTEAFF	TGTGCCAGCACCCCGAGAAGCAACACTGAAGCTTTCTTT	TRBV3-1	TRBJ1-1	-	many
CSALFGLAGVTQYF	TGCAGTGCTCTTTTTGGACTAGCGGGAGTGACCCAGTACTTC	TRBV20-1	TRBJ2-5	TRBD2	-
CASSSGQGYAYEQYF	TGTGCCAGCAGTTCTGGACAGGGGTACGCGTACGAGCAGTACTTC	TRBV6-5	TRBJ2-7	TRBD1	many
CSATGGIRYETQYF	TGCAGTGCCACGGGAGGGATCCGGTACGAGACCCAGTACTTC	TRBV20-1	TRBJ2-5	TRBD2	many
CATSSGTAKNIQYF	TGTGCCACCAGCAGTGGGACAGCCAAAAACATTCAGTACTTC	TRBV15	TRBJ2-4	-	many
CASSLDRGTRNTGELFF	TGTGCCAGCAGCTTAGATCGGGGGACAAGGAACACCGGGGAGCTGTTTTTT	TRBV7-9	TRBJ2-2	-	many
CASSSPSGSQETQYF	TGCGCCAGCAGCTCCCCCAGCGGGAGTCAAGAGACCCAGTACTTC	TRBV5-1	TRBJ2-5	TRBD2	many
CASSATGGDQPQHF	TGCGCCAGCAGCGCGACAGGGGGGGATCAGCCCCAGCATTTT	TRBV5-1	TRBJ1-5	TRBD1	many
CASSLAQDKYYGYTF	TGTGCCAGCAGCTTAGCGCAGGACAAATACTATGGCTACACCTTC	TRBV7-2	TRBJ1-2	-	many
CSARFLSGGRVNEQYF	TGCAGTGCTAGGTTTTTGTCCGGCGGGAGGGTCAACGAGCAGTACTTC	TRBV20-1	TRBJ2-7	TRBD2	many
CASSGGTSGSRGTGELFF	TGCGCCAGCAGCGGCGGGACTAGCGGGAGTCGTGGCACCGGGGAGCTGTTTTTT	TRBV5-1	TRBJ2-2	TRBD2	many
CASSLAPGAGSDTQYF	TGTGCCAGCAGCTTAGCCCCAGGGGCTGGGTCAGATACGCAGTATTTT	TRBV7-2	TRBJ2-3	-	many
CASSYLQLLDTQYF	TGTGCCAGTAGTTACCTTCAACTTTTGGATACGCAGTATTTT	TRBV7-9	TRBJ2-3	-	-
CASRPTQGEYSYEQYF	TGTGCCAGCAGACCGACACAGGGGGAATACTCCTACGAGCAGTACTTC	TRBV28	TRBJ2-7	TRBD1	many
CASGTSGGNEQFF	TGCGCCAGCGGGACTAGCGGGGGAAATGAGCAGTTCTTC	TRBV5-1	TRBJ2-1	TRBD2	many
CASSLRGEAFF	TGTGCCAGCAGCCTAAGAGGCGAAGCTTTCTTT	TRBV7-9	TRBJ1-1	-	many
CATSRPGGLSYEQYF	TGTGCCACCAGCAGACCGGGGGGTCTCTCCTACGAGCAGTACTTC	TRBV15	TRBJ2-7	TRBD2	many
CASIGGETQYF	TGTGCCAGCATCGGGGGGGAGACCCAGTACTTC	TRBV27	TRBJ2-5	TRBD2	many
CASSSGGYSNQPQHF	TGTGCCAGCAGTTCTGGGGGTTATAGCAATCAGCCCCAGCATTTT	TRBV25-1	TRBJ1-5	-	many
CASTIRRNTDTQYF	TGTGCCAGCACCATTCGGCGGAATACAGATACGCAGTATTTT	TRBV12-3/TRBV12-4	TRBJ2-3	-	many
CATSDLHPAAQGASSYEQYF	TGTGCCACCAGTGATTTGCACCCCGCCGCTCAGGGGGCGAGCTCCTACGAGCAGTACTTC	TRBV24-1	TRBJ2-7	TRBD1	many
CASNTLKRTGDGYTF	TGTGCCAGCAATACACTGAAAAGGACAGGGGATGGCTACACCTTC	TRBV11-2	TRBJ1-2	TRBD1	many
CASSFLAGNYGYTF	TGTGCCAGCAGCTTTCTCGCAGGCAACTATGGCTACACCTTC	TRBV11-2	TRBJ1-2	-	many
CASYFTGDHEQYF	TGTGCCAGCTACTTTACAGGAGACCACGAGCAGTACTTC	TRBV28	TRBJ2-7	-	many
CSAGGGTYGYTF	TGCAGTGCCGGCGGGGGAACGTATGGCTACACCTTC	TRBV20-1	TRBJ1-2	-	many
CSASPGTGSTDTQYF	TGCAGTGCTTCCCCCGGGACAGGGAGCACAGATACGCAGTATTTT	TRBV20-1	TRBJ2-3	TRBD1	many
CASRARKF	TGTGCCAGCAGAGCTCGTAAATTC	TRBV9	TRBJ1-2	-	few
CASRTGLGNTEAFF	TGTGCCAGCAGAACAGGGTTGGGGAACACTGAAGCTTTCTTT	TRBV6-6	TRBJ1-1	-	many
CSASSGYARRTGELFF	TGCAGTGCCAGTAGCGGATACGCCCGTCGGACCGGGGAGCTGTTTTTT	TRBV20-1	TRBJ2-2	-	many
CASSPGTGPYEQYF	TGTGCCAGCTCACCCGGGACCGGCCCCTACGAGCAGTACTTC	TRBV18	TRBJ2-7	-	-
CASSKRDRGQTF	TGTGCCAGCAGTAAGAGGGACAGGGGGCAGACCTTC	TRBV7-9	TRBJ1-2	TRBD1	many
CSVRASGSEQYF	TGCAGTGTCCGGGCTAGCGGGAGCGAGCAGTACTTC	TRBV20-1	TRBJ2-7	TRBD2	many
CASTRVVGGQETQYF	TGCGCCAGCACCCGGGTAGTGGGGGGGCAAGAGACCCAGTACTTC	TRBV10-2	TRBJ2-5	TRBD2	many
CASSSGPYEQYF	TGCGCCAGCAGCTCTGGACCCTACGAGCAGTACTTC	TRBV5-1	TRBJ2-7	-	few
CSAKVGRNFYNEQFF	TGCAGTGCTAAGGTCGGGAGGAATTTCTACAATGAGCAGTTCTTC	TRBV20-1	TRBJ2-1	TRBD2	many
CASSWGSTSGFTDTQYF	TGTGCCAGCAGTTGGGGTTCGACTAGCGGATTCACAGATACGCAGTATTTT	TRBV12-3/TRBV12-4	TRBJ2-3	TRBD2	many
CASSYTGTEYDTQYF	TGCGCCAGCAGCTACACCGGGACCGAATACGATACGCAGTATTTT	TRBV5-1	TRBJ2-3	-	many
CSVIPHTGELFF	TGCAGCGTTATACCCCACACCGGGGAGCTGTTTTTT	TRBV29-1	TRBJ2-2	-	many
CASSLSGNQPQHF	TGTGCCAGCAGCTTATCGGGGAACCAGCCCCAGCATTTT	TRBV7-2	TRBJ1-5	-	many
CASSGGAQSTETQYF	TGTGCCAGCAGTGGGGGGGCGCAATCAACAGAGACCCAGTACTTC	TRBV2	TRBJ2-5	-	many
CAISEGNWETQYF	TGTGCCATCAGTGAGGGCAATTGGGAGACCCAGTACTTC	TRBV10-3	TRBJ2-5	-	many
CASSLRGTQYF	TGTGCCAGCAGCTTAAGAGGGACGCAGTATTTT	TRBV7-2	TRBJ2-3	-	many
CSARGRGPMNTEAFF	TGCAGTGCTAGGGGCAGGGGGCCGATGAACACTGAAGCTTTCTTT	TRBV20-1	TRBJ1-1	TRBD1	many
CASSHRDRDEKLFF	TGTGCCAGCAGTCACCGGGACAGGGATGAAAAACTGTTTTTT	TRBV12-3/TRBV12-4	TRBJ1-4	TRBD1	many
CASSLSSNSYEQYF	TGCGCCAGCAGCTTGTCTAGCAACTCCTACGAGCAGTACTTC	TRBV5-1	TRBJ2-7	-	many
CASSLGTGGQHQHF	TGCGCCAGCAGCTTGGGGACAGGGGGTCAGCACCAGCATTTT	TRBV5-1	TRBJ1-5	TRBD1	few
CSAEGLLAGLHF	TGCAGTGCTGAAGGACTGTTGGCGGGCCTCCACTTT	TRBV20-1	TRBJ1-6	-	many
CASSDRATGEQFF	TGTGCCAGCAGCGACCGGGCTACGGGTGAGCAGTTCTTC	TRBV7-6	TRBJ2-1	-	many
CASSLLFDEQFF	TGCGCCAGCAGCTTGTTATTTGATGAGCAGTTCTTC	TRBV5-1	TRBJ2-1	-	many
CASSPSSNQPQHF	TGTGCCAGCTCACCATCTAGCAATCAGCCCCAGCATTTT	TRBV18	TRBJ1-5	-	-
CASSSTPSGEAKNIQYF	TGCGCCAGCAGCTCCACCCCCTCGGGTGAGGCCAAAAACATTCAGTACTTC	TRBV5-1	TRBJ2-4	-	many
CASSLAEGTQYF	TGCGCCAGCAGCTTGGCGGAGGGGACGCAGTATTTT	TRBV5-1	TRBJ2-3	-	many
CASSSPGTDYEQYF	TGTGCCAGCAGCTCACCCGGGACAGACTACGAGCAGTACTTC	TRBV7-9	TRBJ2-7	TRBD1	many
CASSPLGGGVVPNTEAFF	TGCGCCAGCAGCCCCCTTGGGGGGGGCGTAGTACCGAACACTGAAGCTTTCTTT	TRBV5-1	TRBJ1-1	-	many
CASSWDRAEAFF	TGTGCCAGCAGCTGGGACAGGGCTGAAGCTTTCTTT	TRBV5-6	TRBJ1-1	TRBD1	many
CSVAGRMNTEAFF	TGCAGCGTTGCGGGACGTATGAACACTGAAGCTTTCTTT	TRBV29-1	TRBJ1-1	-	many
CASSPAGAGGHEQFF	TGTGCCAGCAGCCCGGCCGGGGCGGGAGGACATGAGCAGTTCTTC	TRBV4-2	TRBJ2-1	TRBD2	many